The present entry profiles one T cell receptor (beta chain) with its context. The antigen it binds to is not known. Per-nucleotide qualities are absent, and no much larger clonotype sits a single base away. The germline V gene (reference sequence) sets CDR1 to SEHNR and CDR2 to FQNEAQ. Deletion took 2 bases off V and 7 bases off J, with a span of 12 bases between the germline ends. The cysteine opens and the phenylalanine closes a CDR3 of 14 amino acids. The CDR3 DNA has 42 bases and is translated from base 1. TCRbeta CDR3 regions were amplified from genomic DNA using the immunoSEQ Assay, a bias-controlled multiplex PCR. The study's own analysis went as follows. Nucleated cell counts per sample were estimated from amplification of reference gene primers within the assay. To quantify the absolute abundance of each unique TCRbeta CDR3 rearrangement, sequence reads were collapsed and filtered. For each sample, productive Simpson clonality was calculated by taking the square root of Simpson's diversity index across productive rearrangements. In its TCRdb copy, this immuneACCESS table keeps in-frame sequences only and misses some clones. Where compared with another copy, unresolved V genes explain less than half of these, and the others have no known cause. V, J and clone size derive from that table, while D and trimming were established from the DNA sequence. In this sample the table shows roughly 180,000 clones, roughly three quarters of which occur a single time. The ten biggest clones cover roughly 9.4% of the sample.

These data originate in a study of blood T cell repertoires in COVID-19 (dated by TCRdb to 2019 to 2021). A note on the overall study: The collaborator samples originated in the United States, Italy and Spain and spanned the acute and convalescent phases of COVID-19. The material from the prospective study consisted of cDNA or gDNA derived from T cells, B-cell-depleted T cells, or PBMCs. The dataset comprised deeply sampled blood TCRbeta repertoires from subjects exposed to, actively infected with, or recovered from COVID-19. The repertoires were released in a freely available public database meant as a resource for research on the immune response to SARS-CoV-2. The samples were drawn from the first 160 participants of the ongoing ImmuneRACE study and from about 1,200 subjects provided by 6 global collaborators. Sample metadata almost always included a de-identified subject ID, COVID-19 status, age in years and sex. Where available, HLA class I and class II types were obtained from metadata supplied by the sample provider rather than from assay-based typing. Findings and caveats that apply to the study as a whole: The amount of clinical and demographic metadata varied by source and participant and was provided uncurated.

Whole blood was collected in K2EDTA tubes by collaborating institutions according to the institutions' own protocols. Collaborator samples were shipped for TCRbeta analysis as frozen whole blood, isolated PBMCs, or DNA extracted from either sample type. Sequenced input: peripheral blood. The chain uses TRBV7-9 and TRBJ2-1; the D gene lacks a confident call. The sequence derives from a woman in her fifties or sixties with active or convalescent COVID-19. CDR3 sequence: CASSLSTYLNEQFF. In nucleotide form, the sequence is TGTGCCAGCAGCTTATCCACCTACCTAAATGAGCAGTTCTTC.